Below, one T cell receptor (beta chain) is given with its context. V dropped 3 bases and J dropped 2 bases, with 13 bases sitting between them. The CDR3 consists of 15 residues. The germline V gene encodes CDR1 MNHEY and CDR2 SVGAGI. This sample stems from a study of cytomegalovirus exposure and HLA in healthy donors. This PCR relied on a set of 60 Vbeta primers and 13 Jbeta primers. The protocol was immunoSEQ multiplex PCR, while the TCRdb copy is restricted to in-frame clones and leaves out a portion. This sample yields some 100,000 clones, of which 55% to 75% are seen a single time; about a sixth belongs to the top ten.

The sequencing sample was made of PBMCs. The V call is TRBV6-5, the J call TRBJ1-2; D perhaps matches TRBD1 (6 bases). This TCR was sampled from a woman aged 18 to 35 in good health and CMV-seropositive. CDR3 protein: CASSYFGGLNYGYTF. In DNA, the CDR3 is TGTGCCAGCAGTTATTTCGGGGGGCTGAACTATGGCTACACCTTC.